Sequencing of this TCR beta chain was carried out in a study of blood T cell repertoires in COVID-19. Clones were sequenced by immunoSEQ multiplex PCR, and TCRdb holds only the in-frame ones, with some missing. The sample has roughly 130,000 clones; 75% to 90% are singletons. The CDR3 totals 13 residues. Germline CDR1 reads SGHNT; CDR2 reads YYREEE (reference sequence). The germline V and J ends were trimmed by 1 base and 10 bases, with 12 bases remaining between them. This clonotype was obtained from a man in his sixties with active or convalescent COVID-19. The rearrangement joins TRBV5-4 to TRBJ2-1, with a tentative D call TRBD2 (5 bases). Sequencing was carried out using peripheral blood. In DNA form, the CDR3 reads TGTGCCAGCAGCTTGCGCGACCCGGGGGAGCAGTTCTTC. Translating it yields CASSLRDPGEQFF.